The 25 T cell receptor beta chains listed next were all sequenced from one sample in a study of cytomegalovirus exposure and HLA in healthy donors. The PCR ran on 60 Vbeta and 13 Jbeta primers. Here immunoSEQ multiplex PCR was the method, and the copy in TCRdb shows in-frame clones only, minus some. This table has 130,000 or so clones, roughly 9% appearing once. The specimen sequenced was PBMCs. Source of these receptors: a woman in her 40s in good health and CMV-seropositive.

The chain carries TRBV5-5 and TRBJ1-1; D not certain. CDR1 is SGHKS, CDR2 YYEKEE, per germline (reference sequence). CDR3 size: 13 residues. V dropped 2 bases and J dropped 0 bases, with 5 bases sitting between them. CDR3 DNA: TGTGCCAGCAGCTTCACACTGAACACTGAAGCTTTCTTT. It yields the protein CASSFTLNTEAFF.

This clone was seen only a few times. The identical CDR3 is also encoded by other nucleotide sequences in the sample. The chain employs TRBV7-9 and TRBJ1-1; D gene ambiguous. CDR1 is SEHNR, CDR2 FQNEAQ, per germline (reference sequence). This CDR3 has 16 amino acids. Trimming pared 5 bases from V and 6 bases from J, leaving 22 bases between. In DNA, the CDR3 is TGTGCCAGCAGCCCCCCGTCGGTCGAAGCGTCGGCTGAAGCTTTCTTT. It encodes CASSPPSVEASAEAFF.

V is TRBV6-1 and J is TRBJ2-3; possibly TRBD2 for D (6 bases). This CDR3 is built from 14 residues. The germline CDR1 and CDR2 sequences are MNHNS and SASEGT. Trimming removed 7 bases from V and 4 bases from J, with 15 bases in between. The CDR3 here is CASNPGEVADTQYF. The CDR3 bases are TGTGCCAGCAACCCGGGGGAGGTGGCAGATACGCAGTATTTT.

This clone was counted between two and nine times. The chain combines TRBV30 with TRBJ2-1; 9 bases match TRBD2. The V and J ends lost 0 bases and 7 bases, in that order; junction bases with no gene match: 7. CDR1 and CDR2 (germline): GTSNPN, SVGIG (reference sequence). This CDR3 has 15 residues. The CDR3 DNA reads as TGTGCCTGGAGTGTACTGGGCGGGGGGGATAATGAGCAGTTCTTC. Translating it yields CAWSVLGGGDNEQFF. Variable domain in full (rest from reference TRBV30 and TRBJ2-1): SQTIHQWPATLVQPVGSPLSLECTVEGTSNPNLYWYRQAAGRGLQLLFYSVGIGQISSEVPQNLSASRPQDRQFILSSKKLLLSDSGFYLCAWSVLGGGDNEQFFGPGTRLTVL.

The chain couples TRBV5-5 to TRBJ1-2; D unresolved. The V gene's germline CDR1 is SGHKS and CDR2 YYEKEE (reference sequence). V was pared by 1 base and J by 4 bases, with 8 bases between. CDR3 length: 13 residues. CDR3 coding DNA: TGTGCCAGCAGCTTGTCCGGGAGCTATGGCTACACCTTC. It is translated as CASSLSGSYGYTF.

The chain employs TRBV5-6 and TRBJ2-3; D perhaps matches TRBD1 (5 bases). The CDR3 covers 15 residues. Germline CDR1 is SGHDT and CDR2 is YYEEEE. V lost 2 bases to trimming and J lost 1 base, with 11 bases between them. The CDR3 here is CASSLIGEGTDTQYF. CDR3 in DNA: TGTGCCAGCAGCTTAATAGGGGAAGGCACAGATACGCAGTATTTT.

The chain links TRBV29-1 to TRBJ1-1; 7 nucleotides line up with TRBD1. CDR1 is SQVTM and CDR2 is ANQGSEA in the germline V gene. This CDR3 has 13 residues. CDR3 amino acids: CTFSKGAGTEAFF. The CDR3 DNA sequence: TGCACCTTTTCCAAGGGGGCAGGTACTGAAGCTTTCTTT.

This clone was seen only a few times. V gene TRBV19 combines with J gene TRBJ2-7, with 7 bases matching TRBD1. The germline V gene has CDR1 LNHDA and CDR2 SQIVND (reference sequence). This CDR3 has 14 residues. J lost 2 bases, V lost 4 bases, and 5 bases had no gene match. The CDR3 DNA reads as TGTGCCAGTAGTACCTGGGGGACAGCCTACGAGCAGTACTTC. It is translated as CASSTWGTAYEQYF.

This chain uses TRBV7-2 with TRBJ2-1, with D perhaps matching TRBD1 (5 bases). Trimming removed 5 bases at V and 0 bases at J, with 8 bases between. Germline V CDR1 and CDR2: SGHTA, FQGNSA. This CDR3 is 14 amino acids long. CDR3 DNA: TGTGCCAGCAGCCTAGACAGCTCCTACAATGAGCAGTTCTTC. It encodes CASSLDSSYNEQFF.

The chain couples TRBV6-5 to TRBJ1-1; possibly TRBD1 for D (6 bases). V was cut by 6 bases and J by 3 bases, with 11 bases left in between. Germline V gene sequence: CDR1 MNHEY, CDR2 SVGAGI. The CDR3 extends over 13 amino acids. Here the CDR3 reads CASSFGQYTEAFF. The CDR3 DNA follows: TGTGCCAGCAGCTTTGGACAGTACACTGAAGCTTTCTTT.

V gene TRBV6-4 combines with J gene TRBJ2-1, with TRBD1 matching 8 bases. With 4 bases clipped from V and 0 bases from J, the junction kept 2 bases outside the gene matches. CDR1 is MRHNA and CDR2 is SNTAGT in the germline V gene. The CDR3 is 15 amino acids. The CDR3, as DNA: TGTGCCAGCAGTGCCGGGACAGGCTCCTACAATGAGCAGTTCTTC. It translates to CASSAGTGSYNEQFF.

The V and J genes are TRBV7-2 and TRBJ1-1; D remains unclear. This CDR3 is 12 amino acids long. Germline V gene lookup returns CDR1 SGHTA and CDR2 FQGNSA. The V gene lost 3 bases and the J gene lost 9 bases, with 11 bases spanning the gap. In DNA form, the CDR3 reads TGTGCCAGCAGCTTGAAACCCGACAAAGCTTTCTTT. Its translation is CASSLKPDKAFF.

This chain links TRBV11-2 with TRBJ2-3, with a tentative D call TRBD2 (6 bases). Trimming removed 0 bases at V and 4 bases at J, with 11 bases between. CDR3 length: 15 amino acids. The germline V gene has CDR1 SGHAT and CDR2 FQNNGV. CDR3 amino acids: CASSLDLRGADTQYF. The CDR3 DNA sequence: TGTGCCAGCAGCTTAGATCTACGCGGGGCAGATACGCAGTATTTT.

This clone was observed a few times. CDR3 sequence reads: CASSLGLRGYEQYF. Written as DNA, the CDR3 is TGTGCCAGCAGTTTAGGACTCCGGGGGTACGAGCAGTACTTC. The chain joins TRBV27 to TRBJ2-7, with D perhaps matching TRBD2 (6 bases). CDR1 and CDR2 from the germline V gene are MNHEY and SMNVEV (reference sequence). The CDR3 runs to 14 residues. V lost 2 bases, J lost 4 bases, and 12 bases lay in between.

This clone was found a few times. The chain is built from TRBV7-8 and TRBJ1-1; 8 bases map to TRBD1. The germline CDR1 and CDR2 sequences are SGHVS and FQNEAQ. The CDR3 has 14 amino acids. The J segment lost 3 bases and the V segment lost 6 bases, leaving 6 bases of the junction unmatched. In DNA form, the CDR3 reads TGTGCCAGCAGACCACAGGGGGTGGACACTGAAGCTTTCTTT. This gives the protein CASRPQGVDTEAFF.

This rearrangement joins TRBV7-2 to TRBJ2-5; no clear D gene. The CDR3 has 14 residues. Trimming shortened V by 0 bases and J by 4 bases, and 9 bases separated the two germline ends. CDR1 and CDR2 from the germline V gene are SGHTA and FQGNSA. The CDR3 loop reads CASSLARYAETQYF. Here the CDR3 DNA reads TGTGCCAGCAGCTTAGCGAGGTACGCAGAGACCCAGTACTTC.

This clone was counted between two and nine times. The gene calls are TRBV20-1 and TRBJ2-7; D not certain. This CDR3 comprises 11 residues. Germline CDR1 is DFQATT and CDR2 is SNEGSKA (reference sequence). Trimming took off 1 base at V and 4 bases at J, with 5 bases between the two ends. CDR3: CSARGQYEQYF. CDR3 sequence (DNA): TGCAGTGCTAGAGGTCAGTACGAGCAGTACTTC.

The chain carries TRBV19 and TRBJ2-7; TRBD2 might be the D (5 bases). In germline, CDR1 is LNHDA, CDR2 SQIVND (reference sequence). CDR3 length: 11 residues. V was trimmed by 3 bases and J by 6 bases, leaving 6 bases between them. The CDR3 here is CASSIGGEQYF. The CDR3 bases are TGTGCCAGTAGTATTGGAGGCGAGCAGTACTTC.

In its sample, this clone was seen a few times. Written as DNA, the CDR3 is TGTGCCAGCAGCTCACGCCCGGGACAGGGAGACACTGAAGCTTTCTTT. It is translated as CASSSRPGQGDTEAFF. This rearrangement joins TRBV7-6 to TRBJ1-1; 9 nucleotides match TRBD1. V dropped 4 bases and J dropped 3; count of bases not matched to a gene: 9. Germline values: CDR1 SGHVS, CDR2 FNYEAQ. The CDR3 is 16 residues long.

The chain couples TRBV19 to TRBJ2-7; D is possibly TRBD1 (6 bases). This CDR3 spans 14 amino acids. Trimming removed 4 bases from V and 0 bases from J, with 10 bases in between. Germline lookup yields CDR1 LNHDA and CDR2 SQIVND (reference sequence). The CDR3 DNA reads TGTGCCAGTAGTAGAGGGGGTGACTCCTACGAGCAGTACTTC. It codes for CASSRGGDSYEQYF.

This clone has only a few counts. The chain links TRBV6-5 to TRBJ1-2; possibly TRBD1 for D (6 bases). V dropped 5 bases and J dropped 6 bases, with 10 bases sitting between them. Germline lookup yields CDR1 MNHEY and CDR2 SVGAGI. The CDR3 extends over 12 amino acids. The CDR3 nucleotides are TGTGCCAGCAGTCGCCGACAGGATGGCTACACCTTC. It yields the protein CASSRRQDGYTF.

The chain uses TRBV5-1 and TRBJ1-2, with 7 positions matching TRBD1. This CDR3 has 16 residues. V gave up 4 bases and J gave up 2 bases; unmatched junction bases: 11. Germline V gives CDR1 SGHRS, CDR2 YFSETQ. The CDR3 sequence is CASSPTEGQRNYGYTF. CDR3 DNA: TGCGCCAGCAGCCCCACCGAGGGACAGCGGAACTATGGCTACACCTTC. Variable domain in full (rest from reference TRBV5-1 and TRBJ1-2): KAGVTQTPRYLIKTRGQQVTLSCSPISGHRSVSWYQQTPGQGLQFLFEYFSETQRNKGNFPGRFSGRQFSNSRSEMNVSTLELGDSALYLCASSPTEGQRNYGYTFGSGTRLTVV.

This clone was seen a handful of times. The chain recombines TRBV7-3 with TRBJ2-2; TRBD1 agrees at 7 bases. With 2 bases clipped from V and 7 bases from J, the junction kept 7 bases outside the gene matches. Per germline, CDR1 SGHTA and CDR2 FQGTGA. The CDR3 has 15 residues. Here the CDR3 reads CASSLLSGGVGELFF. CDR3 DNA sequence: TGTGCCAGCAGCTTATTATCAGGGGGTGTCGGGGAGCTGTTTTTT.

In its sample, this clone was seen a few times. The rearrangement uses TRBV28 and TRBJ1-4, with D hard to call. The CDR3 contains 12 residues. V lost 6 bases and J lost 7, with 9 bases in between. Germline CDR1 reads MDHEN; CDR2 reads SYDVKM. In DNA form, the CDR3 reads TGTGCCAGCAGCTTAGGAGCTGAAAAACTGTTTTTT. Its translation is CASSLGAEKLFF.

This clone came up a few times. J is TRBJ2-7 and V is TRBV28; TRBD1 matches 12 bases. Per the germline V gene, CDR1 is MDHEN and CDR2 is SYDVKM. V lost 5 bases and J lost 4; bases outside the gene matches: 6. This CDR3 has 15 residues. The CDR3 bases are TGTGCCAGCAGTCCGTCGGGACAGGGGGCTTACGAGCAGTACTTC. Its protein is CASSPSGQGAYEQYF.